The 5 T cell receptor beta chains given below trace back to one sample, sequenced in a study of metastatic and nonmetastatic thyroid tumors. TCRdb re-clonotyped the PCR reads via MiXCR. Of about 43,000 clones in the sample, approximately 24% were seen once. All patients were untreated before thyroid surgery. Sequenced input: tumor tissue. These receptors were collected from a female donor with papillary thyroid cancer or a benign thyroid nodule (not recorded which). Some clones in this sample may be carry-over from other donors' samples.

This clone appeared many times. The chain has TRBV5-1 and TRBJ2-7, with TRBD1 identical over 8 bases. Germline V gives CDR1 SGHRS, CDR2 YFSETQ. The CDR3 covers 14 residues. V gave up 2 bases and J gave up 12 bases; unmatched junction bases: 13. In nucleotides, the CDR3 is TGCGCCAGCAGCTTAGGGCAGGGGGCCCTGGATCGGTACTTC. Translation gives CASSLGQGALDRYF.

This clone came up a few times. Other DNA sequences in the sample encode the same CDR3. The rearrangement joins TRBV20-1 to TRBJ2-1; 12 bases are shared with TRBD2. The CDR3 sequence is 16 residues long. Germline V lookup: CDR1 DFQATT, CDR2 SNEGSKA (reference sequence). J lost 11 bases, V lost 1 base, and 12 bases had no gene match. CDR3: CSARVASGRGLRKQFF. For the CDR3, the DNA is TGCAGTGCTAGAGTTGCTAGCGGGAGGGGCCTAAGGAAGCAGTTCTTC.

This clone was observed many times. The V gene is TRBV20-1, the J gene TRBJ2-3, with 12 bases identical to TRBD2. V lost 0 bases to trimming and J lost 5 bases; unmatched junction nucleotides: 6. This CDR3 region has 16 residues. Per germline, CDR1 DFQATT and CDR2 SNEGSKA (reference sequence). The chain's CDR3 is CSARDRLAGALDTQYF. DNA of the CDR3: TGCAGTGCTAGAGATCGACTAGCGGGAGCTTTAGATACGCAGTATTTT.

The sample holds many counts of this clone. V and J are TRBV4-1 and TRBJ2-7; TRBD1 matches 8 bases. The J segment lost 6 bases and the V segment lost 1 base, leaving 8 bases of the junction unmatched. CDR1 MGHRA and CDR2 YSYEKL come from the germline V gene. The CDR3 runs to 15 residues. CDR3 sequence: CASSQVLDRVSEQYF. DNA for the CDR3: TGCGCCAGCAGCCAAGTTTTGGACAGGGTCAGCGAGCAGTACTTC.

The chain recombines TRBV7-3 with TRBJ2-1; 9 nucleotides agree with TRBD1. Trimming removed 5 bases from V and 5 bases from J; junction bases left unmatched: 4. CDR3 length equals 14 residues. Germline CDR1 and CDR2: SGHTA and FQGTGA. The CDR3 protein is CASSDGQGNNEQFF. Written as DNA, the CDR3 is TGTGCCAGCAGCGATGGACAGGGGAACAATGAGCAGTTCTTC.